This TCR beta chain was captured by sequencing in a study of shared clonotypes between healthy human individuals. Authors' analysis steps: ImmunoSEQ only sent back junction sequences with no quality scores, so filtering was done differently. Profiled with immunoSEQ multiplex PCR; TCRdb holds only in-frame clones, not every one. V, J and clone size reflect that table, while D and trimming were determined from the DNA. This table holds hundreds of thousands of clones, approximately 95% found once. Concerning this clone itself: Its cognate antigen is unknown.

Germline assignment: CDR1 MDHEN and CDR2 SYDVKM. The CDR3 totals 13 residues. The ends were cut back, 8 bases at V and 5 bases at J, with 15 bases in the middle. Study-level findings and limits: Naive subsets tended to show greater estimated richness than memory subsets.

Naive CD8 populations comprised CD45RO-negative cells positively selected for CCR7, excluding terminally differentiated effector memory CD45RA+ cells. Sequencing was done on a sample of naive CD8+ T cells sorted from blood. The TCR was taken from a woman aged 30 to 39 in good health. The chain is built from TRBV28 and TRBJ1-1; D is perhaps TRBD1 (6 bases). The CDR3 DNA sequence: TGTGCCAGCTGTGGCCCAGGGGCTACTGAAGCTTTCTTT. Encoded protein: CASCGPGATEAFF.